Shown below are 14 T cell receptor beta chains from a single sample sequenced in a study of T cells in Graves' hyperthyroidism and ophthalmopathy. The source material, RNA transcripts, was used to amplify TCR beta CDR3 regions. When the TCR CDR3 underwent first-round RT-PCR, the HTBI primer set was used. Each CDR3 protein gets one entry after TCRdb re-called the multiplex PCR reads with MiXCR. The data hold fewer than 400,000 distinct CDR3 sequences, with approximately 17% observed a single time. The sequenced sample consisted of blood. These receptor sequences come from a man younger than 40 with Graves' hyperthyroidism.

The gene calls are TRBV28 and TRBJ1-1; possibly TRBD1 for D (6 bases). V lost 5 bases and J lost 8, with 9 bases in between. Germline V gene data show CDR1 as MDHEN and CDR2 as SYDVKM. The CDR3 spans 11 residues. CDR3 nucleotides: TGTGCCAGCAGTCCCGGACAGGAAGCTTTCTTT. Its protein is CASSPGQEAFF. The entire variable domain, with the rest obtained from reference TRBV28 and TRBJ1-1, is as follows: DVKVTQSSRYLVKRTGEKVFLECVQDMDHENMFWYRQDPGLGLRLIYFSYDVKMKEKGDIPEGYSVSREKKERFSLILESASTNQTSMYLCASSPGQEAFFGQGTRLTVV.

The rearrangement links TRBV7-3 to TRBJ2-5; no reliable D call. Germline loops: CDR1 SGHTA, CDR2 FQGTGA. The CDR3 extends over 16 amino acids. With 2 bases removed from V and 5 bases from J, the gap between germline ends came to 18 bases. The CDR3 loop is CASSLGLAPRWETQYF. The CDR3 DNA sequence: TGTGCCAGCAGCTTAGGGTTGGCGCCGCGGTGGGAGACCCAGTACTTC.

V gene TRBV6-9 combines with J gene TRBJ2-5; 7 positions match TRBD2. V lost 4 bases to trimming and J lost 5 bases; unmatched junction nucleotides: 13. Germline CDR1 and CDR2: MNHGY and SVAAGI. CDR3 length: 16 residues. The CDR3 coding sequence is TGTGCCAGCAGTTCCCCGAGAGCGGGAAGGCTGGAGACCCAGTACTTC. Amino acids: CASSSPRAGRLETQYF.

This clonotype was observed a handful of times. The chain couples TRBV2 to TRBJ2-7, with D uncertain. V lost 6 bases, J lost 2 bases, and 11 bases lay in between. The CDR3 extends over 13 amino acids. Germline-derived CDR1 and CDR2 are SNHLY and FYNNEI. The CDR3 nucleotides are TGTGCCAGCAGCCAAACCCTCCCCTACGAGCAGTACTTC. It encodes CASSQTLPYEQYF.

In its sample, this clonotype was seen many times. CDR3 sequence reads: CASSLVVGRGGTEAFF. The CDR3, as DNA: TGTGCCAGCAGCTTAGTCGTCGGCAGGGGAGGCACTGAAGCTTTCTTT. J is TRBJ1-1 and V is TRBV11-2, with D possibly matching TRBD1 (6 bases). CDR1 is SGHAT, CDR2 FQNNGV, per germline. With 1 base removed from V and 4 bases from J, the gap between germline ends came to 16 bases. This CDR3 comprises 16 residues.

At least ten counts were recorded for this clonotype. The chain links TRBV3-1 to TRBJ2-7, with TRBD1 identical over 9 bases. This CDR3 is built from 16 residues. Unmatched junction bases numbered 11, after V lost 1 base and J lost 7 bases. From germline, CDR1 is LGHDT and CDR2 YNNKEL (reference sequence). The CDR3 sequence: CASSQASGTGSSEQYF. The CDR3, as DNA: TGTGCCAGCAGCCAAGCTTCTGGGACAGGGAGTAGTGAGCAGTACTTC.

This clonotype was picked up a small number of times. This chain uses TRBV13 with TRBJ2-7; D is perhaps TRBD2 (6 bases). Trimming cost V 7 bases and J 0 bases, with 16 bases left between them. Germline V gives CDR1 PRHDT, CDR2 FYEKMQ (reference sequence). The CDR3 spans 15 residues. The CDR3 DNA is TGTGCCAGCATCCGACCCCGGGGGAACTCCTACGAGCAGTACTTC. It yields the protein CASIRPRGNSYEQYF.

In regard to this clonotype: A read error may explain this, as a much larger clone is one base away. This chain connects TRBV28 to TRBJ2-7; 7 nucleotides match TRBD2. The CDR3 covers 15 residues. The V segment lost 5 bases and the J segment 8 bases; nucleotides outside the gene matches: 15. CDR1 is MDHEN and CDR2 is SYDVKM in the germline V gene. The CDR3 DNA follows: TGTGCCAGCAGTCAACGGGACTACGTCTCTCTCAAGCAGTACTTC. This codes for CASSQRDYVSLKQYF.

The chain combines TRBV7-9 with TRBJ1-4; D gene uncertain. V lost 5 bases and J 5 bases, leaving 9 bases between the germline ends. The CDR3 length is 13 residues. Germline V gene data show CDR1 as SEHNR and CDR2 as FQNEAQ (reference sequence). As DNA, the CDR3 is TGTGCCAGCAGCCTGGCCCAAAATGAAAAACTGTTTTTT. Protein: CASSLAQNEKLFF.

This clonotype occurred many times. The gene calls are TRBV13 and TRBJ1-2; TRBD1 might be the D (5 bases). The V end was cut by 3 bases, the J end by 6 bases, with 14 bases between. Germline V CDR1 and CDR2: PRHDT, FYEKMQ (reference sequence). The CDR3 loop spans 14 amino acids. The CDR3 sequence is CASSLGGVGDGYTF. For the CDR3, the DNA is TGTGCCAGCAGCTTGGGGGGTGTGGGGGATGGCTACACCTTC.

Many counts were recorded for this clonotype. The chain is built from TRBV5-1 and TRBJ2-3, with 7 bases that match TRBD2. The CDR3 totals 17 residues. Germline CDR1 reads SGHRS; CDR2 reads YFSETQ. With V trimmed by 0 bases and J by 3 bases, 10 bases remained unmatched. The CDR3 loop reads CASSLERLADQTDTQYF. In nucleotides, the CDR3 is TGCGCCAGCAGCTTGGAGCGTCTAGCGGACCAAACAGATACGCAGTATTTT.

This clonotype was counted ten times or more. The chain recombines TRBV28 with TRBJ2-3; either TRBD1 or TRBD2 may fit D (6 bases each). Trimming stripped 3 bases from V and 2 bases from J, with 12 bases between. This CDR3 comprises 15 residues. Germline lookup yields CDR1 MDHEN and CDR2 SYDVKM. The CDR3 DNA reads as TGTGCCAGCAGTTTTCGACGGGGGCCCACAGATACGCAGTATTTT. Translating gives CASSFRRGPTDTQYF.

This clonotype showed up many times. The rearrangement links TRBV30 to TRBJ1-3; unclear D gene. The germline V gene encodes CDR1 GTSNPN and CDR2 SVGIG (reference sequence). The CDR3 is made up of 14 amino acids. V was trimmed by 7 bases and J by 1 base, leaving 14 bases between them. In DNA form, the CDR3 reads TGTGCCTCCGAAGAGGGAGTTTCTGGAAACACCATATATTTT. This translates into CASEEGVSGNTIYF.

This clonotype was counted between two and nine times. Germline is not matched at one junction end, which may reflect a read error. The chain employs TRBV10-2 and TRBJ2-3; the match to TRBD1 covers 7 bases. CDR1 and CDR2 from the germline V gene are WSHSY and SAAADI. CDR3 size: 14 residues. The CDR3 is CASLRTGVTDTQYF. CDR3 nucleotide sequence: TGTGCCAGCCTCCGGACAGGAGTCACAGATACGCAGTATTTT.